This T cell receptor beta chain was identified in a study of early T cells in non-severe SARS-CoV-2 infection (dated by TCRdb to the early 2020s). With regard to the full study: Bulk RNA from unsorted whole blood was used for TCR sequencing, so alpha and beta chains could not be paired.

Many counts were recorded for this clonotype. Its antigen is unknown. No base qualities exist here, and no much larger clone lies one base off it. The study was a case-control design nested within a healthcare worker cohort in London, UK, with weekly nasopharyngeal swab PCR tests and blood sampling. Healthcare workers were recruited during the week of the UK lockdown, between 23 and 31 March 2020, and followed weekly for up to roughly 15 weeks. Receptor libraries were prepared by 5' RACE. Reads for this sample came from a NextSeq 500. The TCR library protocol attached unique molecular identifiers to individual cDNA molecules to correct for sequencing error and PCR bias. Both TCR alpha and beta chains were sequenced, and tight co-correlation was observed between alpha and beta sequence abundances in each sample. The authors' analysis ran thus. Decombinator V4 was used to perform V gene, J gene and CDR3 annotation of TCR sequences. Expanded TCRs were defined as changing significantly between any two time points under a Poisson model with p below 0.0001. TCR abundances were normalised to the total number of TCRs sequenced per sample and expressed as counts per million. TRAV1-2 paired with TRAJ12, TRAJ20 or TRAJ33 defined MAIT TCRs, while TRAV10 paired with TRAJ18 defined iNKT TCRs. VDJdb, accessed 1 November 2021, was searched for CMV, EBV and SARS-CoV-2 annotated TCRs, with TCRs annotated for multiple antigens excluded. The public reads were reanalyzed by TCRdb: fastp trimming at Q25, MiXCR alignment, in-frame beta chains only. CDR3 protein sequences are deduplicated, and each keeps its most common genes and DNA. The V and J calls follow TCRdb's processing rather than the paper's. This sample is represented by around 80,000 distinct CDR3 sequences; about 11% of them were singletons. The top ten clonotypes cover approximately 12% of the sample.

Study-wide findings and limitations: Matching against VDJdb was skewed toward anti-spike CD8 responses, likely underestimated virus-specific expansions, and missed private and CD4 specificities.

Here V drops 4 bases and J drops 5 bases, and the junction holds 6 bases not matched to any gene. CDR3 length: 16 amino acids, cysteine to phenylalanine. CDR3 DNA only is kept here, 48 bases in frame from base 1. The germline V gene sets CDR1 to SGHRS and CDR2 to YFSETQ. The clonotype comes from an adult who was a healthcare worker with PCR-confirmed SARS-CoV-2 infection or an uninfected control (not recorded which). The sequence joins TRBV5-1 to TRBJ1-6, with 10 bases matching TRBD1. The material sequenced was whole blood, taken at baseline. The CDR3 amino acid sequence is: CASSLLTGGNNSPLHF. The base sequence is TGCGCCAGCAGCCTACTGACAGGGGGCAATAATTCACCCCTCCACTTT.